This paragraph covers one T cell receptor beta chain sequence. The data were produced by immunoSEQ multiplex PCR, yet TCRdb's version contains in-frame clones alone and is incomplete. The table has fewer than 350,000 clones, 86% seen once. CDR1 is ENHRY and CDR2 is SYGVKD in the germline V gene. Deletions cut 2 bases from V and 3 bases from J, with 17 bases between. This CDR3 has 17 residues. The data were taken from a study of blood T cell repertoires in COVID-19. The Seattle patients joined while their infection was active and were tracked longitudinally afterward. Sequencing was carried out using peripheral blood. The genes are TRBV10-3 and TRBJ2-1; weak D call: TRBD2 (5 bases). This sequence originates from a woman between 25 and 40 years old with COVID-19, enrolled during active disease. CDR3 in amino acids: CAISEPERSQNYNEQFF. Here the CDR3 DNA reads TGTGCCATCAGTGAGCCTGAGCGGAGTCAAAACTACAATGAGCAGTTCTTC.